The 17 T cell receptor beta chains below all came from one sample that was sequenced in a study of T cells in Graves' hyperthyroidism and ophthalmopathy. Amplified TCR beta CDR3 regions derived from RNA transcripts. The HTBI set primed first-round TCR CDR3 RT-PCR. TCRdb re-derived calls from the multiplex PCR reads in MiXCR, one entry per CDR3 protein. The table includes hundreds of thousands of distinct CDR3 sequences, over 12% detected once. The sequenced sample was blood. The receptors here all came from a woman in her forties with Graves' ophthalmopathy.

The CDR3 DNA follows: TGTGCCAGCAGCCTCGTCGGGGCACAGAAAAAGTATGGCTACACCTTC. This translates into CASSLVGAQKKYGYTF. The chain couples TRBV11-1 to TRBJ1-2; TRBD1 is a possible D gene (5 bases). Deletions cut 5 bases from V and 5 bases from J, with 21 bases between. The germline V gene has CDR1 SGHAT and CDR2 FQDESV (reference sequence). This CDR3 region has 16 residues.

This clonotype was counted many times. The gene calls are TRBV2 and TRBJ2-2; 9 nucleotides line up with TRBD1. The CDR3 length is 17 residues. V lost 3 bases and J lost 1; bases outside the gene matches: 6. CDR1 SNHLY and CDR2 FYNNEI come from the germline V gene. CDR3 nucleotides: TGTGCCAGCAGTGACGCCCCGGGACAGGGGAACACCGGGGAGCTGTTTTTT. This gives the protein CASSDAPGQGNTGELFF. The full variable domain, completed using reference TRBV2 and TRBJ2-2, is EPEVTQTPSHQVTQMGQEVILRCVPISNHLYFYWYRQILGQKVEFLVSFYNNEISEKSEIFDDQFSVERPDGSNFTLKIRSTKLEDSAMYFCASSDAPGQGNTGELFFGEGSRLTVL.

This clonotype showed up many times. The CDR3 region is CASSPGGAHTYEQYF. In DNA, the CDR3 is TGTGCCAGCAGCCCAGGGGGTGCTCACACCTACGAGCAGTACTTC. This chain links TRBV28 with TRBJ2-7; the match to TRBD1 covers 7 bases. This CDR3 has 15 residues. Trimming took 6 bases from V and 2 from J; bases not matched to a gene: 10. Germline-derived CDR1 and CDR2 are MDHEN and SYDVKM.

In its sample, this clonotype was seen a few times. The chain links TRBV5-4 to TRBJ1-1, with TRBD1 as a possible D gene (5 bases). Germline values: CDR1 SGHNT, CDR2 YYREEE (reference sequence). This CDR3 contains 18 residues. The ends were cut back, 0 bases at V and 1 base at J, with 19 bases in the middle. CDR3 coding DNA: TGTGCCAGCAGCTTGGCGGGATTTCTTTCTCAGGGGAACACTGAAGCTTTCTTT. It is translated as CASSLAGFLSQGNTEAFF.

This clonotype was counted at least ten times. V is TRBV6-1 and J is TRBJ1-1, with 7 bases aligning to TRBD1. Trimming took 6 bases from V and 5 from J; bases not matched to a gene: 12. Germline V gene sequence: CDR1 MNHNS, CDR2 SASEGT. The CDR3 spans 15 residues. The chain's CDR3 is CASRRGGGGWTEAFF. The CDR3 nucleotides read TGTGCCAGCAGAAGGGGCGGAGGGGGCTGGACTGAAGCTTTCTTT.

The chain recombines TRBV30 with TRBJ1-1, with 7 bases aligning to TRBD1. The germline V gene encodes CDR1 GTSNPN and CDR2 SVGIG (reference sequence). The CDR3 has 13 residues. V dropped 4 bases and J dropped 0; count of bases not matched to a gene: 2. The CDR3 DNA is TGTGCCTGGAACGGACAGGTGAACACTGAAGCTTTCTTT. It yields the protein CAWNGQVNTEAFF. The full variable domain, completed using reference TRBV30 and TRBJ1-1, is SQTIHQWPATLVQPVGSPLSLECTVEGTSNPNLYWYRQAAGRGLQLLFYSVGIGQISSEVPQNLSASRPQDRQFILSSKKLLLSDSGFYLCAWNGQVNTEAFFGQGTRLTVV.

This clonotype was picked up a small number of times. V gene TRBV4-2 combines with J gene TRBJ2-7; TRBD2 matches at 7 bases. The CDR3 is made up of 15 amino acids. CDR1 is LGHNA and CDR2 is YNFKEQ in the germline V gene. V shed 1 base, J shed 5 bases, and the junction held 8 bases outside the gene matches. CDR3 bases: TGTGCCAGCAGCCAAGGGACTAGTAATTTGGACGAGCAGTACTTC. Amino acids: CASSQGTSNLDEQYF.

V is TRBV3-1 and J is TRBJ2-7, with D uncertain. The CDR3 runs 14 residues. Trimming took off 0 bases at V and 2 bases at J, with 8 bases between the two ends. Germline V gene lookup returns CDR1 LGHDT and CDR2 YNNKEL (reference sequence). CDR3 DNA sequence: TGTGCCAGCAGCCAAGATCAGGCGACCTACGAGCAGTACTTC. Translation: CASSQDQATYEQYF.

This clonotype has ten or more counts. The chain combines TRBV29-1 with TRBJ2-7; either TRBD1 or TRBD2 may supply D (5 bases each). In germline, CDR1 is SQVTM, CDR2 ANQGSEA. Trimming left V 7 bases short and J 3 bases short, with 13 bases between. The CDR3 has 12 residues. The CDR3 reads CSAGTAVYEQYF. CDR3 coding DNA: TGCAGCGCAGGGACCGCCGTCTACGAGCAGTACTTC.

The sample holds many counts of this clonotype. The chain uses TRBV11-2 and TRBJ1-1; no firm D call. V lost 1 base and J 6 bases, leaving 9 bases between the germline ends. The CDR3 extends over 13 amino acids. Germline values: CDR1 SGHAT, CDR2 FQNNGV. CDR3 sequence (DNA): TGTGCCAGCAGCTTAGCCGTAAGGGCTGAAGCTTTCTTT. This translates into CASSLAVRAEAFF.

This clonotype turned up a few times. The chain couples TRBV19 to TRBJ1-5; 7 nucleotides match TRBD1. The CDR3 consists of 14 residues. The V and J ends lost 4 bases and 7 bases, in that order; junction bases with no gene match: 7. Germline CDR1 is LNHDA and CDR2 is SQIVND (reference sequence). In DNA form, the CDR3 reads TGTGCCAGTAGTAGAACAGGGGTAATACAGCCCCAGCATTTT. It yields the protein CASSRTGVIQPQHF.

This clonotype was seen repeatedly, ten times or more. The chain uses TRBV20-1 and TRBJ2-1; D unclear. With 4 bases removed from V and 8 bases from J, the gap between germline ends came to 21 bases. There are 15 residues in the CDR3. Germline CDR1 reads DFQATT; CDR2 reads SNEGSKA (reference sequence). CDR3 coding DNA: TGCAGTGCTATAGTCCAGACTTTACGACCCGATGAGCAGTTCTTC. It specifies CSAIVQTLRPDEQFF.

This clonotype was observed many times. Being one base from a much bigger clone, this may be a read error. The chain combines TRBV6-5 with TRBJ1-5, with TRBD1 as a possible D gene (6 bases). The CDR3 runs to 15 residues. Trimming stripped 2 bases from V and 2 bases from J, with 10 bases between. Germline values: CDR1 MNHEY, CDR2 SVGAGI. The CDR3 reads CASSYGAGGNQPQHF. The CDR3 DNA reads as TGTGCCAGCAGTTACGGGGCAGGGGGCAATCAGCCCCAGCATTTT.

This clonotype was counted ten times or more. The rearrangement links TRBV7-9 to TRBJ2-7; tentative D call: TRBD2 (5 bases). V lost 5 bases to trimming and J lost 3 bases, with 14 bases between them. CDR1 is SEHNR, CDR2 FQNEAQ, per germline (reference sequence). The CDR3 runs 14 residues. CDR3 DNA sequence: TGTGCCAGCAGCCCCCGGGGAGACCTCTACGAGCAGTACTTC. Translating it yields CASSPRGDLYEQYF.

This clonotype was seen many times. The CDR3 is CASSQTGRTSSNQPQHF. For the CDR3, the DNA is TGCGCCAGCAGCCAAACAGGGAGGACATCTAGCAATCAGCCCCAGCATTTT. The rearrangement joins TRBV4-1 to TRBJ1-5; tentatively, D is TRBD1 (6 bases). Germline loops: CDR1 MGHRA, CDR2 YSYEKL. V was clipped by 2 bases and J by 0 bases, with 14 bases between them. The CDR3 sequence is 17 residues long.

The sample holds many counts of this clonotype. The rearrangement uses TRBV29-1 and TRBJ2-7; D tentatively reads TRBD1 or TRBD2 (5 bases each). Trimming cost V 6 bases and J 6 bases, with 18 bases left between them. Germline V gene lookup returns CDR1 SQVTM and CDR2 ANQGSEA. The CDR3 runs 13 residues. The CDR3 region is CSVPGPWPSEQYF. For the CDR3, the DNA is TGCAGCGTGCCGGGACCTTGGCCCTCCGAGCAGTACTTC.

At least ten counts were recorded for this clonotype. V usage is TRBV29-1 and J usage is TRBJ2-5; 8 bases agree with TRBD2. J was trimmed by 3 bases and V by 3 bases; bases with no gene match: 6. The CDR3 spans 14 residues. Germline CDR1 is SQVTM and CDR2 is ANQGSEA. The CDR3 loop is CSVDEAGAEETQYF. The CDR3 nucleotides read TGCAGCGTTGACGAAGCGGGAGCGGAAGAGACCCAGTACTTC.